The clone carrying this T cell receptor beta chain was detected only once. Its antigen remains unidentified. This record comes from a study of CD8 T cells in ankylosing spondylitis. Points from the study as a whole: A motif of fewer than ten highly homologous TCR beta variants was seen as apparently characteristic of ankylosing spondylitis blood. Reported data indicate significant enrichment of disease-linked clones within matched ankylosing spondylitis synovial fluid. CD8+ cells made up the disease-linked clones, which were relatively rare in peripheral blood.

A quantitative 5'-RACE method, one with molecular barcodes, was used to make TCR beta libraries. Using its own MiXCR run on the 5' RACE reads, TCRdb lists one record per CDR3 protein. The repertoire holds around 770,000 distinct CDR3 sequences, 15% to 20% seen once, with approximately 18% in the top ten. Germline V lookup: CDR1 SGHDT, CDR2 YYEEEE. This CDR3 region has 13 residues. The V gene lost 2 bases and the J gene lost 6 bases, with 11 bases spanning the gap. The V call is TRBV5-6, the J call TRBJ1-2, with no clear D. The sample was blood, either unsorted or a sorted T cell fraction (not recorded which). This clonotype was obtained from a male donor with ankylosing spondylitis. The DNA for the CDR3 is TGTGCCAGCAGCTTCTGGATCGGGGATGGCTACACCTTC. Translated: CASSFWIGDGYTF. Supplemented by reference TRBV5-6 and TRBJ1-2, the full variable domain reads DAGVTQSPTHLIKTRGQQVTLRCSPKSGHDTVSWYQQALGQGPQFIFQYYEEEERQRGNFPDRFSGHQFPNYSSELNVNALLLGDSALYLCASSFWIGDGYTFGSGTRLTVV.